Included here is one T cell receptor (beta chain) sequence, with context. The sample originates from a study of graft-versus-host responses after intestinal transplantation. The wider study: All recipients were given anti-thymocyte globulin induction, and tacrolimus and steroids were then administered for about three years.

The CDR3 spans 15 residues. V dropped 4 bases and J dropped 3 bases, with 15 bases sitting between them. Germline CDR1 MNHNS, CDR2 SASEGT. Sequencing was performed with immunoSEQ multiplex PCR; in TCRdb, only in-frame clones are kept and a portion is missing. Found here are about 7,000 clones, more than 65% of them singletons; the top ten hold about 19%. Tissue from the graft was processed to free its intraepithelial and lamina propria lymphocytes. The sequence came from a human patient who received an intestinal transplant, so some T cells may come from the graft donor. The V call is TRBV6-1, the J call TRBJ1-2, with TRBD1 as a possible D gene (5 bases). The specimen was ileum tissue, collected about 32 weeks after intestinal transplantation. The CDR3: CASSGQRSQDYGYTF. The CDR3 bases are TGTGCCAGCAGTGGACAGAGAAGCCAAGACTATGGCTACACCTTC.